This TCR beta chain originates from a study of low-dose radiotherapy and immunotherapy resistance in tumors. The PCR that amplified TCRs ran for roughly 20 cycles, relying on a constant-region primer and a V-primer adapter. Via MiXCR, TCRdb re-called the reads, giving one row per CDR3 protein. The sample consists of tens of thousands of distinct CDR3 sequences, around 35% of them appearing once. This CDR3 region has 15 residues. Germline CDR1 SGHDT, CDR2 YYEEEE. The V end was cut by 4 bases, the J end by 11 bases, with 24 bases between. In its sample, this clonotype was seen many times. Time point specified: after trial treatment. Documented treatment: LDRT plus nivolumab, ipilimumab, low-dose cyclophosphamide and aspirin (RACIN trial).

This clonotype was sampled from a male donor with rectosigmoid adenocarcinoma. The J gene is TRBJ2-5, the V gene TRBV5-6, with unresolved D. The sample here was PBMCs, taken after low-dose radiotherapy plus immunotherapy. DNA of the CDR3: TGTGCCAGCAGCCCGACCGCAATCGTGCCCCATGGTCAGTACTTC. Protein: CASSPTAIVPHGQYF.